The source of this T cell receptor (beta chain) is a study of shared clonotypes between healthy human individuals. Points from the study as a whole: At large depth, rarefaction still showed sorted-subset sequencing to be incomplete. In contrast to clonotypes shared by all four donors, non-shared clonotypes had lower generation probabilities. Expectations were that clonotype sharing among donors would be affected by sequencing depth.

Repertoires were generated with immunoSEQ multiplex PCR, while TCRdb's copy carries only in-frame clones and drops some. The repertoire consists of 2 million to 3 million clones, with 93% occurring once and the leading ten covering around 0.4%. Germline CDR1 MNHEY, CDR2 SVGAGI. Trimming cost V 2 bases and J 4 bases, with 11 bases left between them. This CDR3 has 14 amino acids. As for this clone: Its antigen remains unknown.

The rearrangement uses TRBV6-5 and TRBJ1-2; a possible D gene is TRBD1 (5 bases). The origin of this receptor is a man younger than 30 in good health. Some clones in this sample may be carry-over from other donors' samples. Sequencing used naive CD4+ T cells from PBMCs. The subset here: CD45RA+ positively selected. The CDR3 region is CASSYGIGAYGYTF. As DNA, the CDR3 is TGTGCCAGCAGTTACGGTATAGGGGCCTATGGCTACACCTTC.